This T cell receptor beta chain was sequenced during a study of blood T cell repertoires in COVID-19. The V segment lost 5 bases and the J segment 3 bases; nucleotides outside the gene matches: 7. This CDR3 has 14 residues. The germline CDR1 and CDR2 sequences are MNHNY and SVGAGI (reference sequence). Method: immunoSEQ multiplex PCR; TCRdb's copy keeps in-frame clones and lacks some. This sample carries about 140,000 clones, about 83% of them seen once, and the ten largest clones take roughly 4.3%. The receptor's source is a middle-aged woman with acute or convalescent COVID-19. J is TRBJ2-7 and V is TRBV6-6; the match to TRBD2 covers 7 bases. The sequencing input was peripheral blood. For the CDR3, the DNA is TGTGCCAGCAGTGTGCTAGCGGTGGACTACGAGCAGTACTTC. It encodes CASSVLAVDYEQYF.